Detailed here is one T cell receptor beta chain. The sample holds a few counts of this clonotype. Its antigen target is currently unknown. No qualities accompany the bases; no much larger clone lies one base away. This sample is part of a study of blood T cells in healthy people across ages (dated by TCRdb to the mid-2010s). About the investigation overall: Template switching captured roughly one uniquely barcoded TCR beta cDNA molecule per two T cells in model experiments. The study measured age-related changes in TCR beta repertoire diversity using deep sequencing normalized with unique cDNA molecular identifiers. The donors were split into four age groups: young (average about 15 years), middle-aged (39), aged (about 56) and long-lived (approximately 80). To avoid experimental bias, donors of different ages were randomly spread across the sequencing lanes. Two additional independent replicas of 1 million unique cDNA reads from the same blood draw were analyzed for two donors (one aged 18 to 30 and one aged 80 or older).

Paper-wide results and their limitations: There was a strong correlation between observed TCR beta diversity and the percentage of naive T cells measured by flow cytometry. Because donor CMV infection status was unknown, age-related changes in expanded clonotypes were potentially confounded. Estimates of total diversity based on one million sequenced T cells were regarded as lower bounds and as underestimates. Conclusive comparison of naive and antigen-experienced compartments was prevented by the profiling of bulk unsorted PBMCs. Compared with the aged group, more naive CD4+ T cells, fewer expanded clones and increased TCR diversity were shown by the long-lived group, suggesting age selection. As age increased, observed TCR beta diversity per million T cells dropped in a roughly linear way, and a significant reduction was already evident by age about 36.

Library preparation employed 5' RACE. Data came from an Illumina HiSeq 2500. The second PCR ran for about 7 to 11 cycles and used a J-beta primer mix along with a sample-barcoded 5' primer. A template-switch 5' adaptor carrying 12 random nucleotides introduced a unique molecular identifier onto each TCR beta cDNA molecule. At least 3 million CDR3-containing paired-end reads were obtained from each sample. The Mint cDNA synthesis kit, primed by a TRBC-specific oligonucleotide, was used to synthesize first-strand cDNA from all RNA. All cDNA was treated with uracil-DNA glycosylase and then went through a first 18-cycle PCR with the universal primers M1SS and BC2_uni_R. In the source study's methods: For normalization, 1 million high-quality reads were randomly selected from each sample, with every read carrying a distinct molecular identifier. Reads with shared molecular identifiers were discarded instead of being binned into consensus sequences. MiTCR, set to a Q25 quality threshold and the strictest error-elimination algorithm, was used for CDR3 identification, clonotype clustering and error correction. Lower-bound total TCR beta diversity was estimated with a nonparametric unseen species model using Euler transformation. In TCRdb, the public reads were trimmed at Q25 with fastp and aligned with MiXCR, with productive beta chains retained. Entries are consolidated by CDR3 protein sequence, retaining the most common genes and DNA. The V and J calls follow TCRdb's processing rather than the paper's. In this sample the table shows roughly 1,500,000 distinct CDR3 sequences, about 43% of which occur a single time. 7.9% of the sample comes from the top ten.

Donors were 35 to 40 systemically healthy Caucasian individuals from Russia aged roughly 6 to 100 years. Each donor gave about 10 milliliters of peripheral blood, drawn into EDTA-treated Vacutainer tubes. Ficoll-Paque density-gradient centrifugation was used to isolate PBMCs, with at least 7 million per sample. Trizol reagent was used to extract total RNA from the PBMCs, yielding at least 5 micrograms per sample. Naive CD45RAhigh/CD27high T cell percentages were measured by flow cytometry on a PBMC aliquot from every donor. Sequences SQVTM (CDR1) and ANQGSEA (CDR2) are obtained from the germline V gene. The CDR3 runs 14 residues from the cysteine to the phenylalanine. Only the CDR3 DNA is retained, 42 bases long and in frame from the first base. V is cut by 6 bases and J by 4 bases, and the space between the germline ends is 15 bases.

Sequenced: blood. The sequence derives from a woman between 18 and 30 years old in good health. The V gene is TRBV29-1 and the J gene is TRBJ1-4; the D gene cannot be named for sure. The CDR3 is CSVGRGFGNEKLFF. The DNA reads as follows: TGCAGCGTCGGCAGAGGTTTCGGTAATGAAAAACTGTTTTTT.